This TCR beta chain emerged from a study of T cell responses to AZD1222 COVID-19 vaccine. This table comes from immunoSEQ multiplex PCR, and its TCRdb copy is limited to in-frame clones, with some not included. The sample lists some 150,000 clones; 90% were seen once. A note on this clone: No antigen is known for it.

Findings and caveats of the study: Breadth and depth of Spike-specific TCRs rose after two AZD1222 doses. Clonal diversity was possibly underestimated; the donors were predominantly white British and more often female. Repertoires were sampled only after the peak T cell response. Baseline serology detected seropositivity in only five to seven AZD1222 recipients.

The sequence came from an adult who received the AZD1222 COVID-19 vaccine. The specimen was peripheral blood, collected 28 days after the second AZD1222 dose.

The CDR3 DNA sequence: TGTGCCAGCAGCAAAATTGGGACAGGGTTCGGTGAGACCCAGTACTTC. It encodes CASSKIGTGFGETQYF. V gene TRBV7-7 combines with J gene TRBJ2-5, with 9 bases fitting TRBD1. Germline-derived CDR1 and CDR2 are SSHAT and FNYEAQ (reference sequence). The J segment lost 5 bases and the V segment lost 5 bases, leaving 12 bases of the junction unmatched. The CDR3 is 16 residues long. Drawing the rest from reference TRBV7-7 and TRBJ2-5, the complete variable domain is GAGVSQSPRYKVTKRGQDVTLRCDPISSHATLYWYQQALGQGPEFLTYFNYEAQPDKSGLPSDRFSAERPEGSISTLTIQRTEQRDSAMYRCASSKIGTGFGETQYFGPGTRLLVL.